The rows below give T cell receptor beta chains drawn from one sample of a study of radiation and T cells in renal cell carcinoma. Method: immunoSEQ multiplex PCR; TCRdb's copy keeps in-frame clones and lacks some. The sample records 130,000 or so clones, approximately 87% being singletons. The sample in question was blood, obtained from a patient whose treatment included radiotherapy and nephrectomy. These receptors all stem from a woman aged 50 to 60 with renal cell carcinoma. CDR3s include the opening cysteine and the closing phenylalanine or tryptophan. The D gene is left open where the match is weak. For some rows the clone size is stated as once, few or many, or as a class when expanded; others skip it.

.	.	TRBJ2-7	TRBV27	TGTGCCAGCAGTCTTCGACAATCTGCCGAGCAGTACTTC	CASSLRQSAEQYF
.	TRBD1	TRBJ1-6	TRBV6-5	TGTGCCAGCAGTTACGGGAGACAGGGGAGTTCACCCCTCCACTTT	CASSYGRQGSSPLHF
.	.	TRBJ2-5	TRBV27	TGTGCCAGCAGCCTAAGGCCAGGGTGGGAGACCCAGTACTTC	CASSLRPGWETQYF
.	.	TRBJ2-7	TRBV9	TGTGCCAGCAGCGTAGGTGCGGAGCAGTACTTC	CASSVGAEQYF
few	TRBD1	TRBJ2-7	TRBV5-4	TGTGCCAGCAGCCCCAGCTCCGGGACAGGGCGCCCCTACGAGCAGTACTTC	CASSPSSGTGRPYEQYF
.	TRBD1	TRBJ1-1	TRBV29-1	TGCAGCGCCGGGGCGACAGGGGAGGACACTGAAGCTTTCTTT	CSAGATGEDTEAFF
.	.	TRBJ1-2	TRBV4-3	TGCGCCAGCAGCCTGGAACGGGGGACGGACTATGGCTACACCTTC	CASSLERGTDYGYTF
.	.	TRBJ1-3	TRBV7-2	TGTGCCAGCAGCCTAGAGGTAGCTGCTGATGGAAACACCATATATTTT	CASSLEVAADGNTIYF
.	.	TRBJ1-2	TRBV30	TGTGCCTGGAGCCAGGACCTGGACTATGGCTACACCTTC	CAWSQDLDYGYTF
.	.	TRBJ1-3	TRBV25-1	TGTGCCAGCAGTGAACTAGGTGCCTCTGGAAACACCATATATTTT	CASSELGASGNTIYF
.	TRBD1	TRBJ2-2	TRBV5-1	TGCGCCAGCAGTCGGGGTGACAGGGGGTATACCGCGAACACCGGGGAGCTGTTTTTT	CASSRGDRGYTANTGELFF
.	TRBD1	TRBJ1-4	TRBV9	TGTGCCAGCAGCGTAGCTGGGACAGATAATGAAAAACTGTTTTTT	CASSVAGTDNEKLFF
.	.	TRBJ1-4	TRBV28	TGTGCCAGCGAGCAAGTTAATGAAAAACTGTTTTTT	CASEQVNEKLFF
once	TRBD2	TRBJ2-5	TRBV5-4	TGTGCCAGCAGCCTGGGACTAGCGGGAGGAGGAGAGACCCAGTACTTC	CASSLGLAGGGETQYF
once	.	TRBJ1-1	TRBV4-1	TGCGCCAGCAGCCAAGACCGGACAGTGCGGACTGAAGCTTTCTTT	CASSQDRTVRTEAFF
once	TRBD1	TRBJ2-5	TRBV5-6	TGTGCCAGCAGCTTGGCGGACAGGGGCGGCCAAGAGACCCAGTACTTC	CASSLADRGGQETQYF
few	.	TRBJ2-6	TRBV4-3	TGCGCCAGCAGCCAAGATCTTGGCTCTGGGGCCAACGTCCTGACTTTC	CASSQDLGSGANVLTF
.	TRBD1	TRBJ1-4	TRBV5-5	TGTGCCAGCAGTCTCACCCGGGACAGGGGAGGAAAACTGTTTTTT	CASSLTRDRGGKLFF
.	.	TRBJ2-3	TRBV7-9	TGTGCCAGCAGCTTTGGCGGTAGCACAGATACGCAGTATTTT	CASSFGGSTDTQYF
few	TRBD1	TRBJ1-2	TRBV7-2	TGTGCCAGCAGCCCGGACAGGGTAGGAGGCTACACCTTC	CASSPDRVGGYTF
.	TRBD1	TRBJ1-1	TRBV11-2	TGTGCCAGCAGCAGCACAGGGGACACTGAAGCTTTCTTT	CASSSTGDTEAFF
.	.	TRBJ1-5	TRBV27	TGTGCCAGCAGTCCCGGGGGGCCTGATCGGCCCCAGCATTTT	CASSPGGPDRPQHF